These 15 T cell receptor beta chains share one sample of origin, sequenced in a study of blood T cell repertoires in COVID-19 (dated by TCRdb to between 2020 and 2021). Library prep was done by the immunoSEQ multiplex PCR assay. TCRdb provides this immuneACCESS table in a form limited to in-frame rearrangements. Some clones are lacking; in checked studies, under half of them reflect an unresolved V gene, and why the rest are absent is not known. Present in this sample are fewer than 150,000 clones, about 86% of which were seen just once. Of the sample, 0.7% to 0.9% falls within the top ten clones. Sequenced input: peripheral blood. The receptor set was obtained from a woman aged 45-59 years with active or convalescent COVID-19.

This chain connects TRBV18 to TRBJ2-7, with D possibly being TRBD2 (6 bases). The ends were cut back, 1 base at V and 5 bases at J, with 15 bases in the middle. The CDR3 totals 15 residues. Germline lookup yields CDR1 KGHSH and CDR2 LQKENI. For the CDR3, the DNA is TGTGCCAGCTCACCACGTCGCGGGACGGCCGACGAGCAGTACTTC. It codes for CASSPRRGTADEQYF.

The J gene is TRBJ2-5, the V gene TRBV5-6, with 7 nucleotides matching TRBD2. Germline V gene lookup returns CDR1 SGHDT and CDR2 YYEEEE. This CDR3 has 15 residues. V shed 0 bases and J 2 bases; nucleotides not matched to a gene: 4. CDR3: CASSLVAGAQETQYF. The DNA for the CDR3 is TGTGCCAGCAGCTTGGTTGCGGGAGCTCAAGAGACCCAGTACTTC.

A single count supports this clone. The rearrangement links TRBV28 to TRBJ2-1; D perhaps matches TRBD2 (5 bases). Germline V gene data show CDR1 as MDHEN and CDR2 as SYDVKM. The CDR3 is made up of 17 amino acids. V was trimmed by 8 bases and J by 3 bases, leaving 23 bases between them. CDR3 DNA: TGTGCCAGCTCCTCCCTCGGGGAAACCCCGAACTACAATGAGCAGTTCTTC. It yields the protein CASSSLGETPNYNEQFF.

The V and J genes are TRBV7-9 and TRBJ2-1; 7 bases are a match to TRBD2. The germline V gene has CDR1 SEHNR and CDR2 FQNEAQ (reference sequence). The trim removed 3 bases at V and 0 bases at J, leaving 8 bases unmatched. The CDR3 covers 17 residues. CDR3 protein: CASSLPGLTSSYNEQFF. In DNA form, the CDR3 reads TGTGCCAGCAGCTTGCCGGGACTAACATCCTCCTACAATGAGCAGTTCTTC.

V and J are TRBV6-2 or TRBV6-3 and TRBJ1-4, with TRBD1 matching 9 bases. Germline V gene lookup returns CDR1 MNHEY and CDR2 SVGEGT. CDR3 length equals 16 residues. V dropped 0 bases and J dropped 11; count of bases not matched to a gene: 10. In DNA, the CDR3 is TGTGCCAGCAGTTACTCACCGGGACAGGGCCTCACGAAACTGTTTTTT. Its protein is CASSYSPGQGLTKLFF.

This chain links TRBV28 with TRBJ2-3, with 8 positions matching TRBD2. The CDR3 consists of 15 residues. V shed 6 bases, J shed 3 bases, and the junction held 8 bases outside the gene matches. Per the germline V gene, CDR1 is MDHEN and CDR2 is SYDVKM. The CDR3 bases are TGTGCCAGCAGATGGGGCGGGGGGCGGACAGATACGCAGTATTTT. Amino acids: CASRWGGGRTDTQYF. The full variable domain, its missing parts supplied by reference TRBV28 and TRBJ2-3, is DVKVTQSSRYLVKRTGEKVFLECVQDMDHENMFWYRQDPGLGLRLIYFSYDVKMKEKGDIPEGYSVSREKKERFSLILESASTNQTSMYLCASRWGGGRTDTQYFGPGTRLTVL.

J is TRBJ2-1 and V is TRBV11-3, with a tentative D call TRBD1 (6 bases). CDR1 is SGHNT and CDR2 is YENEEA in the germline V gene. Trimming left V 4 bases short and J 6 bases short, with 7 bases between. The CDR3 consists of 12 residues. In nucleotides, the CDR3 is TGTGCCAGCAGCTCGACAGGCAATGAGCAGTTCTTC. It is translated as CASSSTGNEQFF.

In this sample, this clone turned up once. The CDR3 region is CASSASGEGDEQYF. CDR3 sequence (DNA): TGTGCCAGCAGCGCTAGCGGGGAAGGGGACGAGCAGTACTTC. The genes are TRBV6-5 and TRBJ2-7; 9 nucleotides match TRBD2. CDR3 length equals 14 residues. Germline V lookup: CDR1 MNHEY, CDR2 SVGAGI. Germline trimming cut 6 bases from V and 5 bases from J; bases unmatched to any gene: 8.

The chain combines TRBV29-1 with TRBJ1-1; TRBD1 matches 10 bases. CDR1 and CDR2 (germline): SQVTM, ANQGSEA. Trimming took 4 bases from V and 4 from J; bases not matched to a gene: 6. This CDR3 comprises 14 residues. CDR3 sequence reads: CSVGRTGGSTEAFF. The CDR3 DNA is TGCAGCGTTGGTAGGACAGGGGGTAGCACTGAAGCTTTCTTT.

The chain is built from TRBV11-2 and TRBJ2-3, with 8 bases identical to TRBD2. V lost 4 bases to trimming and J lost 0 bases; unmatched junction nucleotides: 6. The CDR3 spans 16 residues. Germline assignment: CDR1 SGHAT and CDR2 FQNNGV. CDR3 coding DNA: TGTGCCAGCAGCTCGATAGCGGGACTCAGCACAGATACGCAGTATTTT. Amino acids: CASSSIAGLSTDTQYF.

The V call is TRBV5-1, the J call TRBJ1-6, with 12 bases fitting TRBD1. CDR1 is SGHRS and CDR2 is YFSETQ in the germline V gene. There are 15 residues in the CDR3. Trimming removed 0 bases from V and 18 bases from J; junction bases left unmatched: 10. For the CDR3, the DNA is TGCGCCAGCAGCTTGGAGGGACAGGGGGCCGAACAGAACCACTTT. Protein: CASSLEGQGAEQNHF.

The J gene is TRBJ2-3, the V gene TRBV21-1; no check of the table's D call, TRBD2, against the DNA was made. TRBV21-1 is noted as a pseudogene. This CDR3 region has 16 residues. The CDR3 here is CASRGLEGGGTDTQYF. The CDR3 nucleotides are TGTGCCAGCAGGGGCCTGGAGGGAGGCGGCACAGATACGCAGTATTTT.

This sequence joins TRBV18 and TRBJ1-1; D unclear. The CDR3 length is 13 residues. Per germline, CDR1 KGHSH and CDR2 LQKENI. Trimming cost V 5 bases and J 7 bases, with 14 bases left between them. The CDR3 region is CASSSRADNEAFF. Written as DNA, the CDR3 is TGTGCCAGCTCATCGAGGGCAGACAATGAAGCTTTCTTT.

J is TRBJ2-3 and V is TRBV19; D perhaps matches TRBD2 (7 bases). V was clipped by 5 bases and J by 5 bases, with 23 bases between them. Germline CDR1 and CDR2: LNHDA and SQIVND (reference sequence). The CDR3 loop spans 17 amino acids. The chain's CDR3 is CASSPSVSGGARDTQYF. As DNA, the CDR3 is TGTGCCAGTAGTCCCAGTGTGTCGGGGGGCGCGAGAGATACGCAGTATTTT.

This clone was counted once. The chain uses TRBV7-2 and TRBJ2-6; maybe TRBD1 (5 bases). Germline V gene sequence: CDR1 SGHTA, CDR2 FQGNSA. The CDR3 is made up of 15 amino acids. Trimming took 2 bases from V and 6 from J, leaving 11 bases between them. The CDR3 coding sequence is TGTGCCAGCAGCTTAAGGGCAGGGCAGGCCAACGTCCTGACTTTC. Protein sequence: CASSLRAGQANVLTF.